Presented here are 27 T cell receptor beta chains from one specimen sequenced in a study of graft-versus-host responses after intestinal transplantation. Sequencing used immunoSEQ multiplex PCR; TCRdb keeps in-frame clones, though not all of them. The data show about 23,000 clones, approximately 90% seen once. The sample here was PBMCs, taken 39 to 40 days after intestinal transplant. The receptors shown here come from a human patient who received an intestinal transplant, so some T cells may come from the graft donor.

The rearrangement uses TRBV6-1 and TRBJ1-1; D may be TRBD1 (5 bases). The CDR3 extends over 15 amino acids. Between the trimmed V and J ends, which lost 8 bases and 6 bases, there was a span of 22 bases. CDR1 MNHNS and CDR2 SASEGT come from the germline V gene. The CDR3 loop is CASYTWGQGPPEAFF. The CDR3 nucleotides are TGTGCCAGCTACACCTGGGGCCAGGGACCCCCTGAAGCTTTCTTT.

The rearrangement links TRBV5-1 to TRBJ2-7; D perhaps matches TRBD1 (6 bases). The CDR3 contains 15 residues. CDR1 and CDR2 (germline): SGHRS, YFSETQ. V shed 4 bases and J shed 2 bases, with 16 bases lying between them. As DNA, the CDR3 is TGCGCCAGCAGCCCCTATCCGAAGGGGGCCTACGAGCAGTACTTC. Its protein product is CASSPYPKGAYEQYF.

The chain carries TRBV6-1 and TRBJ2-1; 7 bases line up with TRBD2. The CDR3 contains 14 residues. Per germline, CDR1 MNHNS and CDR2 SASEGT. After removal of 7 bases from V and 7 bases from J, the junction contained 10 bases not matched to a gene. CDR3 in DNA: TGTGCCAGCATGAAGCGGGGTGGCTTGAATGAGCAGTTCTTC. It encodes CASMKRGGLNEQFF.

The genes are TRBV28 and TRBJ1-1; 7 nucleotides line up with TRBD1. CDR1 and CDR2 (germline): MDHEN, SYDVKM. Germline trimming cut 5 bases from V and 5 bases from J; bases unmatched to any gene: 8. CDR3 size: 14 residues. The CDR3 coding sequence is TGTGCCAGCAGTCCAGACAGGGTTGAAACTGAAGCTTTCTTT. This sequence encodes CASSPDRVETEAFF.

V usage is TRBV28 and J usage is TRBJ1-1; unclear D gene. The CDR3 length is 14 residues. Per the germline V gene, CDR1 is MDHEN and CDR2 is SYDVKM. The germline V and J ends were trimmed by 3 bases and 1 base, with 9 bases remaining between them. The CDR3 here is CASSFLGSNTEAFF. The CDR3 DNA follows: TGTGCCAGCAGTTTCTTGGGGTCGAACACTGAAGCTTTCTTT.

The chain uses TRBV27 and TRBJ1-2; possible D gene TRBD1, 6 bases. There are 15 residues in the CDR3. Between the trimmed V and J ends, which lost 1 base and 6 bases, there was a span of 15 bases. Germline V gives CDR1 MNHEY, CDR2 SMNVEV (reference sequence). This CDR3 reads CASSLLGGGGHGYTF. The CDR3 bases are TGTGCCAGCAGTTTATTAGGCGGAGGGGGTCATGGCTACACCTTC.

The CDR3 DNA reads TGTGCCAGCAGTCGAGGGGGACATAGCAATCAGCCCCAGCATTTT. It yields the protein CASSRGGHSNQPQHF. The genes are TRBV6-5 and TRBJ1-5; D is possibly TRBD1 (6 bases). V was shortened by 5 bases and J by 0 bases, with 11 bases between the two germline ends. The germline CDR1 and CDR2 sequences are MNHEY and SVGAGI. This CDR3 has 15 amino acids.

The J gene is TRBJ2-7, the V gene TRBV19; D remains ambiguous. Germline-derived CDR1 and CDR2 are LNHDA and SQIVND (reference sequence). The ends were cut back, 5 bases at V and 5 bases at J, with 25 bases in the middle. The CDR3 runs to 17 residues. Here the CDR3 reads CASSRAPRGYSSNEQYF. The CDR3 bases are TGTGCCAGTAGTCGGGCCCCTCGTGGGTATTCTTCCAACGAGCAGTACTTC.

DNA for the CDR3: TGCGCCAGCAGCCTGACAGGGGCCTTCTATGGCTACACCTTC. The encoded protein is CASSLTGAFYGYTF. This rearrangement joins TRBV5-1 to TRBJ1-2; TRBD1 aligns across 8 bases. The CDR3 runs 14 residues. The V and J ends lost 4 bases and 4 bases, in that order; junction bases with no gene match: 6. CDR1 and CDR2 from the germline V gene are SGHRS and YFSETQ.

The chain combines TRBV7-9 with TRBJ2-3; possible D gene TRBD2, 6 bases. The CDR3 totals 17 residues. The V end lost 5 bases, the J end lost 3 bases, and 21 bases lay between the germline ends. The V gene's germline CDR1 is SEHNR and CDR2 FQNEAQ (reference sequence). The CDR3 reads CASSAAPLTGRTDTQYF. The CDR3 DNA is TGTGCCAGCAGCGCTGCACCATTGACGGGGAGGACAGATACGCAGTATTTT.

This clone was seen only a few times. The chain has TRBV15 and TRBJ2-7, with TRBD2 matching over 7 bases. CDR1 LNHNV and CDR2 YYDKDF come from the germline V gene (reference sequence). J was trimmed by 2 bases and V by 5 bases; bases with no gene match: 6. This CDR3 region has 14 residues. CDR3 DNA: TGTGCCACCAGCCCCCGGGGGAGGGCCTACGAGCAGTACTTC. It specifies CATSPRGRAYEQYF.

This clone was seen only once. This rearrangement joins TRBV11-2 to TRBJ2-1, with no clear D. The CDR3 covers 11 residues. Trimming stripped 1 base from V and 12 bases from J, with 7 bases between. The germline gives CDR1 SGHAT, CDR2 FQNNGV. In DNA form, the CDR3 reads TGTGCCAGCAGCTTAGGGAACGGGCAGTTCTTC. Translated: CASSLGNGQFF.

This chain joins TRBV21-1 and TRBJ2-7. TRBV21-1 is reported as a pseudogene. The CDR3 has 12 amino acids. In DNA form, the CDR3 reads TGTGCCAGCATGGGACCCTACTACGAGCAGTACTTC. This gives the protein CASMGPYYEQYF.

The chain combines TRBV18 with TRBJ1-6; 7 bases fit TRBD1. V was clipped by 5 bases and J by 7 bases; unmatched bases: 8. There are 15 residues in the CDR3. The V gene's germline CDR1 is KGHSH and CDR2 LQKENI. CDR3 coding DNA: TGTGCCAGCTCATTTAGCGACAGGGTGAATTCACCCCTCCACTTT. Amino acid sequence: CASSFSDRVNSPLHF.

The chain links TRBV19 to TRBJ2-7; 7 bases line up with TRBD1. V lost 3 bases, J lost 0 bases, and 2 bases stayed unmatched. Germline CDR1 LNHDA, CDR2 SQIVND (reference sequence). This CDR3 has 14 amino acids. CDR3 sequence: CASSMGDSSYEQYF. For the CDR3, the DNA is TGTGCCAGTAGTATGGGGGACAGCTCCTACGAGCAGTACTTC.

V usage is TRBV7-6 and J usage is TRBJ2-7; 8 nucleotides line up with TRBD2. V shed 5 bases and J 2 bases; nucleotides not matched to a gene: 5. Germline CDR1 SGHVS, CDR2 FNYEAQ. The CDR3 is made up of 14 amino acids. The CDR3 region has the DNA TGTGCCAGCAGCACTAGCGGAAAGCCCTACGAGCAGTACTTC. Its protein product is CASSTSGKPYEQYF. The full variable domain, its missing parts supplied by reference TRBV7-6 and TRBJ2-7, is GAGVSQSPRYKVTKRGQDVALRCDPISGHVSLYWYRQALGQGPEFLTYFNYEAQQDKSGLPNDRFSAERPEGSISTLTIQRTEQRDSAMYRCASSTSGKPYEQYFGPGTRLTVT.

V usage is TRBV9 and J usage is TRBJ2-1; 8 bases fit TRBD1. The CDR3 is 13 amino acids. Losses at the gene ends were 3 bases for V and 8 bases for J; bases not matched to a gene: 4. CDR1 is SGDLS and CDR2 is YYNGEE in the germline V gene. CDR3 in DNA: TGTGCCAGCAGCGCACAGGACAGGGATGAGCAGTTCTTC. Encoded protein: CASSAQDRDEQFF.

V gene TRBV10-3 combines with J gene TRBJ1-6; D gene unclear. V was trimmed by 11 bases and J by 7 bases, leaving 15 bases between them. This CDR3 region has 13 residues. Germline V lookup: CDR1 ENHRY, CDR2 SYGVKD. CDR3 sequence reads: CALKGKLNSPLHF. The CDR3 coding sequence is TGTGCCCTCAAGGGTAAGTTGAATTCACCCCTCCACTTT.

The chain uses TRBV7-6 and TRBJ2-1; D not certain. V shed 5 bases and J shed 0 bases, with 14 bases lying between them. CDR3 length: 16 amino acids. Germline CDR1 SGHVS, CDR2 FNYEAQ. The CDR3 DNA is TGTGCCAGCAGCCGCCGGCGGCTACCCTCCTACAATGAGCAGTTCTTC. Encoded protein: CASSRRRLPSYNEQFF.

This clone was counted between two and nine times. The rearrangement joins TRBV15 to TRBJ1-6; D perhaps matches TRBD1 (5 bases). The CDR3 length is 15 residues. Trimming stripped 4 bases from V and 3 bases from J, with 10 bases between. The germline gives CDR1 LNHNV, CDR2 YYDKDF (reference sequence). CDR3 loop: CATSIGVDYNSPLHF. The DNA of the CDR3 is TGTGCCACCAGCATAGGGGTGGACTATAATTCACCCCTCCACTTT.

The rearrangement joins TRBV29-1 to TRBJ2-1, with TRBD2 matching 7 bases. V lost 6 bases, J lost 2 bases, and 4 bases stayed unmatched. The length of the CDR3 is 13 residues. Germline V CDR1 and CDR2: SQVTM, ANQGSEA. This CDR3 is CSVVLATYNEQFF. CDR3 DNA: TGCAGCGTGGTACTAGCGACCTACAATGAGCAGTTCTTC.

The V and J genes are TRBV7-2 and TRBJ2-5; D ambiguous. The CDR3 totals 12 residues. Germline V CDR1 and CDR2: SGHTA, FQGNSA. V was cut by 1 base and J by 4 bases, with 4 bases left in between. DNA for the CDR3: TGTGCCAGCAGCTTAGTAGGAGAGACCCAGTACTTC. It yields the protein CASSLVGETQYF.

The chain is built from TRBV18 and TRBJ2-1; the match to TRBD2 covers 7 bases. Germline V gives CDR1 KGHSH, CDR2 LQKENI. V dropped 6 bases and J dropped 0; count of bases not matched to a gene: 5. The CDR3 covers 15 residues. In nucleotides, the CDR3 is TGTGCCAGCTCGGGTCGGGACTACTCCTACAATGAGCAGTTCTTC. Translation gives CASSGRDYSYNEQFF.

The J gene is TRBJ2-7, the V gene TRBV4-3, with TRBD2 matching over 9 bases. CDR3 length: 14 amino acids. Germline-derived CDR1 and CDR2 are LGHNA and YSLEER. V dropped 4 bases and J dropped 2; count of bases not matched to a gene: 3. The CDR3, as DNA: TGCGCCAGCAGCCGTTTAGCGGGAGCCTACGAGCAGTACTTC. Translated: CASSRLAGAYEQYF.

The genes are TRBV30 and TRBJ1-4, with D hard to call. This CDR3 region has 12 residues. The V and J ends lost 0 bases and 8 bases respectively, with 7 bases between them. CDR1 GTSNPN and CDR2 SVGIG come from the germline V gene (reference sequence). The CDR3 here is CAWSVMGEKLFF. The CDR3 DNA reads as TGTGCCTGGAGTGTCATGGGGGAAAAACTGTTTTTT.

The V gene is TRBV10-3, the J gene TRBJ1-1; D not certain. With 4 bases removed from V and 1 base from J, the gap between germline ends came to 10 bases. This CDR3 has 14 residues. Looked up from germline, CDR1 is ENHRY and CDR2 is SYGVKD. CDR3 loop: CAISVESKNTEAFF. CDR3 nucleotides: TGTGCCATCAGTGTAGAGAGTAAGAACACTGAAGCTTTCTTT.

This chain joins TRBV4-1 and TRBJ1-5; D is ambiguous. Trimming left V 0 bases short and J 0 bases short, with 6 bases between. The CDR3 is 15 amino acids. CDR1 and CDR2 from the germline V gene are MGHRA and YSYEKL. CDR3 in amino acids: CASSQETDSNQPQHF. The CDR3 DNA sequence: TGCGCCAGCAGCCAAGAAACAGATAGCAATCAGCCCCAGCATTTT.